The 28 T cell receptor beta chains presented below share a single source sample, sequenced in a study of tumor-infiltrating lymphocytes in primary liver carcinoma (dated 2017 in TCRdb). Without any cell sorting, total RNA and DNA were co-extracted from about 20-30 mg of bulk tissue using the AllPrep DNA/RNA mini kit. Sequencing was performed on an Illumina HiSeq 2500. Starting from approximately 460 ng total RNA, TCRbeta-specific cDNA was produced by reverse transcription with a constant-region primer and ProtoScript II reverse transcriptase. TCRbeta libraries were built with three nested multiplex PCR rounds, a slightly modified ARM-PCR procedure. Multiplex TRBV1-TRBV30 forward primers and a Cbeta reverse primer were used in the first two PCR rounds, each of which was run for around 10 cycles. TCRdb redid the processing of the public reads, applying fastp at Q25 and MiXCR, and retained in-frame beta chains. Each entry merges the rows of one CDR3 protein and shows their most common DNA and genes. The sample table shows some 94,000 distinct CDR3 sequences, and around three quarters are seen once. Jointly, the top ten make up over 9.5% of the sample.

Sample: liver tumor tissue from sampling region 5. The sample's cell subset or site label, in plain terms: tumor region T5, tumor centre. The receptor source for this set is a woman aged 55-70 years with primary liver carcinoma and hepatitis B virus infection.

Notes on this clonotype: This may arise from a read error, as a much more abundant clone is one base away. CDR3 in DNA: TGCGCCAGCATCTTGAACAGGAACTATGGCTACACCTTC. It translates to CASILNRNYGYTF. The chain links TRBV5-1 to TRBJ1-2, with D tentatively TRBD1 (5 bases). Germline CDR1 and CDR2: SGHRS and YFSETQ. The CDR3 is 13 amino acids.

About this clonotype itself: At one boundary the junction diverges from the germline segment, which might be a read error. The DNA for the CDR3 is TGTGTCAGCAGCTTAGCGAGAGGATACACCGGGGAGCTGTTTTTT. It codes for CVSSLARGYTGELFF. The gene calls are TRBV7-8 and TRBJ2-2; D is perhaps TRBD2 (5 bases). Germline-derived CDR1 and CDR2 are SGHVS and FQNEAQ. The CDR3 has 15 amino acids.

A note on this clonotype: Given a much more abundant clone one base away, this may be a read error. The chain joins TRBV6-1 to TRBJ2-3; 8 bases match TRBD1. CDR1 MNHNS and CDR2 SASEGT come from the germline V gene. The CDR3 consists of 14 residues. This CDR3 reads CASRDREISDRQYF. CDR3 bases: TGTGCCAGCAGGGACAGGGAGATTTCAGATAGGCAGTATTTT.

This clonotype was detected once. The germline gene is not matched at one end of the junction; a read error may be the cause. The J gene is TRBJ2-1, the V gene TRBV2; D is perhaps TRBD2 (5 bases). The CDR3 sequence is 15 residues long. CDR1 SNHLY and CDR2 FYNNEI come from the germline V gene. CDR3 in amino acids: CASSERIFGVNERFF. CDR3 coding DNA: TGTGCCAGCAGTGAAAGGATATTCGGGGTTAATGAGCGGTTCTTC.

As for this clonotype: At one of its ends the junction is not consistent with the germline gene, which may arise from a read error. This sequence joins TRBV29-1 and TRBJ2-7; the D is unclear. Germline loops: CDR1 SQVTM, CDR2 ANQGSEA. CDR3 length equals 12 residues. The CDR3 bases are TGCAGCGTTGAAGATAGAGGCTACGGGCAGTACTTC. Translated, it gives CSVEDRGYGQYF.

The chain has TRBV5-1 and TRBJ2-7; 7 positions match TRBD1. The V segment lost 4 bases and the J segment 2 bases; nucleotides outside the gene matches: 12. The V gene's germline CDR1 is SGHRS and CDR2 YFSETQ. This CDR3 comprises 16 residues. CDR3 coding DNA: TGCGCCAGCAGCCTGTCCCGCCCGGGACAGACCTACGAGCAGTACTTC. Translating it yields CASSLSRPGQTYEQYF. The full variable domain, with the rest looked up from reference TRBV5-1 and TRBJ2-7, is KAGVTQTPRYLIKTRGQQVTLSCSPISGHRSVSWYQQTPGQGLQFLFEYFSETQRNKGNFPGRFSGRQFSNSRSEMNVSTLELGDSALYLCASSLSRPGQTYEQYFGPGTRLTVT.

To note about this clonotype: A read error may produce the germline difference seen at one junction end. The rearrangement uses TRBV4-1 and TRBJ1-4; D is ambiguous. The CDR3 spans 16 residues. Germline-derived CDR1 and CDR2 are MGHRA and YSYEKL. The CDR3: CASTPLRLGTNERLFF. The CDR3 DNA sequence: TGCGCCAGCACCCCCCTGCGCCTGGGAACTAATGAAAGACTGTTTTTT.

As concerns this clonotype: At one of its ends the junction is not consistent with the germline gene, which may arise from a read error. The chain links TRBV28 to TRBJ2-4; 16 positions agree with TRBD2. CDR3 length: 19 residues. The germline V gene has CDR1 MDHEN and CDR2 SYDVKM. CDR3 DNA sequence: TGTGCCAGCAGTTTGTTGGGACTAGCGGGAGGGGAGGCCAAAAAGATTCAGTACTTC. Translated: CASSLLGLAGGEAKKIQYF.

Remarks on this clonotype: This sequence may be a read error, since a much larger clone differs from it by one base. CDR3 nucleotide sequence: TGTGCCAGCAGCTTGGGCTTGCCCAATCAGCTCCAGCATTTT. This encodes CASSLGLPNQLQHF. The gene calls are TRBV7-8 and TRBJ1-5; D remains unclear. The CDR3 totals 14 residues. CDR1 SGHVS and CDR2 FQNEAQ come from the germline V gene. Filled out from reference TRBV7-8 and TRBJ1-5, the complete variable domain reads GAGVSQSPRYKVAKRGQDVALRCDPISGHVSLFWYQQALGQGPEFLTYFQNEAQLDKSGLPSDRFFAERPEGSVSTLKIQRTQQEDSAVYLCASSLGLPNQLQHFGDGTRLSIL.

The rearrangement links TRBV4-1 to TRBJ2-5; 7 bases align to TRBD2. CDR1 MGHRA and CDR2 YSYEKL come from the germline V gene. The CDR3 loop spans 15 amino acids. V lost 2 bases and J lost 5; bases outside the gene matches: 8. The CDR3 is CASSQSGGGSETQYF. CDR3 coding DNA: TGCGCCAGCAGCCAAAGTGGGGGGGGATCGGAGACCCAGTACTTC.

For this clonotype: At one of its ends the junction is not consistent with the germline gene, which may arise from a read error. The rearrangement joins TRBV6-6 to TRBJ1-1, with TRBD1 as a possible D gene (6 bases). The CDR3 consists of 13 residues. Germline CDR1 reads MNHNY; CDR2 reads SVGAGI (reference sequence). CDR3 residues: CVSSEEGDTEAFF. The CDR3 region has the DNA TGTGTCAGCAGTGAAGAGGGGGACACTGAAGCTTTCTTT.

Ten or more counts support this clonotype. The chain combines TRBV30 with TRBJ1-5; 7 bases agree with TRBD1. The germline CDR1 and CDR2 sequences are GTSNPN and SVGIG (reference sequence). The CDR3 has 13 residues. V shed 5 bases, J shed 4 bases, and the junction held 5 bases outside the gene matches. CDR3: CAWGGQPNQPQHF. The DNA of the CDR3 is TGTGCCTGGGGGGGACAGCCGAATCAGCCCCAGCATTTT.

This chain links TRBV7-9 with TRBJ2-5, with 9 nucleotides matching TRBD2. The V gene's germline CDR1 is SEHNR and CDR2 FQNEAQ (reference sequence). The CDR3 spans 13 residues. J lost 4 bases, V lost 9 bases, and 6 bases had no gene match. CDR3 in amino acids: CASRTSVGETQYF. The CDR3 DNA is TGTGCCAGTCGGACTAGCGTCGGAGAGACCCAGTACTTC.

The V and J genes are TRBV29-1 and TRBJ2-4; D is possibly TRBD1 (6 bases). The CDR3 length is 13 residues. CDR1 and CDR2 (germline): SQVTM, ANQGSEA. CDR3 nucleotide sequence: TGCAGTTATGGGGACACGGGCAAAGACCTTCAGTACTTC. Amino acid sequence: CSYGDTGKDLQYF. The variable domain in full, with the rest retrieved from reference TRBV29-1 and TRBJ2-4, is SAVISQKPSRDICQRGTSLTIQCQVDSQVTMMFWYRQQPGQSLTLIATANQGSEATYESGFVIDKFPISRPNLTFSTLTVSNMSPEDSSIYLCSYGDTGKDLQYFGAGTRLSVL.

Comments on this clonotype: A much larger clone differs from this one at a single base, so this may be a read error. The V gene is TRBV6-2 or TRBV6-3, the J gene TRBJ1-3; D unclear. CDR1 and CDR2 from the germline V gene are MNHEY and SVGEGT. With 8 bases removed from V and 4 bases from J, the gap between germline ends came to 9 bases. The CDR3 covers 12 residues. As DNA, the CDR3 is TGTGCCAGCGCTTACACCGGAAACACCATATATTTT. As protein: CASAYTGNTIYF.

The V and J genes are TRBV5-1 and TRBJ2-3; D remains unclear. Trimming shortened V by 5 bases and J by 0 bases, and 13 bases separated the two germline ends. Germline V gene lookup returns CDR1 SGHRS and CDR2 YFSETQ. CDR3 length equals 15 residues. CDR3 in amino acids: CASSRLTDSTDTQYF. The CDR3 region has the DNA TGCGCCAGCAGTAGGCTAACCGATAGCACAGATACGCAGTATTTT.

CDR3 region: CSVPQSGAEEVQYF. Here the CDR3 DNA reads TGCAGCGTCCCCCAATCAGGGGCAGAAGAGGTCCAGTACTTC. This sequence joins TRBV29-1 and TRBJ2-5; TRBD1 might be the D (6 bases). CDR3 length: 14 amino acids. Germline V lookup: CDR1 SQVTM, CDR2 ANQGSEA. The V end lost 6 bases, the J end lost 10 bases, and 24 bases lay between the germline ends.

This chain joins TRBV7-3 and TRBJ2-2; D is tentatively TRBD1 or TRBD2 (5 bases each). CDR3 length: 15 amino acids. With 5 bases removed from V and 4 bases from J, the gap between germline ends came to 14 bases. Germline values: CDR1 SGHTA, CDR2 FQGTGA. The CDR3 DNA reads TGTGCCAGCAGCGGTTCCGGGACCTCCACCGGGGAGCTGTTTTTT. It translates to CASSGSGTSTGELFF.

The chain recombines TRBV11-2 with TRBJ2-2; D is undetermined. The V gene's germline CDR1 is SGHAT and CDR2 FQNNGV. V lost 10 bases, J lost 7 bases, and 13 bases lay in between. CDR3 length equals 12 residues. CDR3 nucleotide sequence: TGTGCCAACAGTTTAATGGGCGGGGAGCTGTTTTTT. This sequence encodes CANSLMGGELFF.

This clonotype was counted once. The junction departs from germline at one end; a sequencing error may be responsible. This rearrangement joins TRBV4-2 to TRBJ2-1; 9 bases line up with TRBD2. Germline V gene lookup returns CDR1 LGHNA and CDR2 YNFKEQ. The CDR3 totals 16 residues. In nucleotides, the CDR3 is TGCGCCGGCAGGCAAGGACCGGGACTAGCAGCCATGGAGCAGTTCTTC. This encodes CAGRQGPGLAAMEQFF.

As to this clonotype: A read error may produce the germline difference seen at one junction end. This chain joins TRBV5-1 and TRBJ2-7; D is uncertain. The length of the CDR3 is 13 residues. The germline gives CDR1 SGHRS, CDR2 YFSETQ. The CDR3 is CASSLTASYKQYF. CDR3 sequence (DNA): TGCGCCAGCAGCTTGACGGCTTCCTACAAGCAGTACTTC. The whole variable domain, filled in from reference TRBV5-1 and TRBJ2-7, reads KAGVTQTPRYLIKTRGQQVTLSCSPISGHRSVSWYQQTPGQGLQFLFEYFSETQRNKGNFPGRFSGRQFSNSRSEMNVSTLELGDSALYLCASSLTASYKQYFGPGTRLTVT.

With regard to this clonotype: This may stem from a read error, because a much larger clone lies one nucleotide away. The chain couples TRBV29-1 to TRBJ2-1, with D perhaps TRBD2 (6 bases). Germline CDR1 reads SQVTM; CDR2 reads ANQGSEA. The CDR3 loop spans 12 amino acids. In nucleotides, the CDR3 is TGCGGCGTTGACGCTCCTAGCGATGAGCAGTTCTTC. Translating gives CGVDAPSDEQFF.

About this clonotype itself: The germline gene is not matched at one end of the junction; a read error may be the cause. The rearrangement links TRBV11-3 to TRBJ2-3, with TRBD2 matching over 9 bases. The CDR3 is made up of 14 amino acids. Germline CDR1 SGHNT, CDR2 YENEEA. CDR3 DNA: TGTGCCAGTAGCTTCGGGACTAGCACAGATACGGAGTATTTT. This codes for CASSFGTSTDTEYF.

This clonotype has a count of ten or more. V and J are TRBV5-1 and TRBJ2-7, with D hard to call. Trimming pared 2 bases from V and 4 bases from J, leaving 7 bases between. Per the germline V gene, CDR1 is SGHRS and CDR2 is YFSETQ. The CDR3 is 12 amino acids. CDR3 amino acids: CASSFPDYEQYF. In DNA form, the CDR3 reads TGCGCCAGCAGCTTTCCAGATTACGAGCAGTACTTC.

The V call is TRBV11-2, the J call TRBJ2-3; TRBD1 is a possible D gene (6 bases). This CDR3 is built from 15 residues. V shed 7 bases and J shed 2 bases, with 16 bases lying between them. Germline CDR1 reads SGHAT; CDR2 reads FQNNGV. CDR3 sequence reads: CASKGVVGTTDTQYF. The DNA for the CDR3 is TGTGCCAGCAAGGGGGTAGTCGGAACCACAGATACGCAGTATTTT.

In regard to this clonotype: A read error may account for a junction end that differs from germline. The rearrangement joins TRBV10-2 to TRBJ2-1; 7 bases agree with TRBD2. This CDR3 is built from 15 residues. Germline-derived CDR1 and CDR2 are WSHSY and SAAADI. The CDR3 sequence is CASSESSSGKREQFF. CDR3 nucleotide sequence: TGCGCCAGCAGTGAGTCGTCGAGCGGGAAGCGTGAGCAGTTTTTC.

About this clonotype itself: This is likely a read error, given that the CDR3 carries no conserved phenylalanine or tryptophan at its end. The chain is built from TRBV2 and TRBJ2-3, with D perhaps TRBD2 (6 bases). The CDR3 extends over 12 amino acids. Trimming took 5 bases from V and 4 from J, leaving 7 bases between them. CDR1 is SNHLY and CDR2 is FYNNEI in the germline V gene. The CDR3 spells CASSTGADTQYL. The CDR3 DNA is TGTGCCAGCAGTACGGGGGCAGATACGCAGTATCTC.

On this clonotype itself: One end of the junction fails to match germline, which may point to a read error. V gene TRBV6-1 combines with J gene TRBJ1-5, with a tentative D call TRBD1 (5 bases). Germline V gene sequence: CDR1 MNHNS, CDR2 SASEGT. This CDR3 has 15 amino acids. CDR3 residues: CASREDGAGNQPQHF. CDR3 DNA sequence: TGTGCCAGCAGAGAGGACGGGGCGGGCAATCAACCCCAGCATTTT.